This T cell receptor (beta chain) stems from a study of T cell responses to AZD1222 COVID-19 vaccine (dated by TCRdb to the early 2020s). About the investigation overall: Because spike-specific TCR depth and breadth did not differ between the two schedules, AZD1222 recipients who got a second dose at roughly 4 weeks were pooled with those who got a second dose at roughly 12 weeks. TCR sequencing covered more than 230 trial participants: nearly 210 given two doses of AZD1222 and 26 given two doses of MenACWY control vaccine. Trial participants were enrolled by age into subgroups of 18-55, 56-69 and 70-plus years, and roughly 150, 30 and 60 TCR-sequenced participants, respectively, were included in these subgroups. The paper as a whole reports these results and caveats: Spike-specific TCR breadth and depth rose significantly after two AZD1222 doses compared with day 0 and with MenACWY recipients. The whole spike protein was spanned by vaccine-associated CD4 TCRs, and dominant responses were seen in regions 160-218 and 743-854. Most participants were white British and females outnumbered males, and the authors suggested that clonal diversity may have been underestimated. In the small 56-69-year group, the increase in depth fell short of significance, most likely because of low power. Reportedly, close to half of the unique spike-specific TCRs recognized epitopes lying outside the regions that are mutated in the B.1.351 and B.1.1.7 variants. Only six AZD1222 recipients were SARS-CoV-2 seropositive at baseline, limiting conclusions about previously exposed vaccinees. No day 14 peak-response samples were available, so repertoires were characterized only after the peak T cell response.

A remark on this clone: Its antigen is not yet known. The sample holds no much larger clone one base away, and base qualities are not on file.

Taken with the paper, the label for time point translates to: baseline before first vaccination. Samples from vaccinated people were obtained from the UK trials COV001 and COV002, which included a single-blind randomized controlled phase 2/3 trial of AZD1222 (ChAdOx1 nCoV-19) in healthy adults. Trial participant PBMC samples were collected at day 0 and day 28 after the second dose for TCRbeta chain sequencing. For CDR1 and CDR2, the germline V gene lists SGHNT and YENEEA. The CDR3 sequence holds 11 residues, the cysteine and phenylalanine included. Only CDR3 DNA is held: 33 bases, read in frame from base 1. Cut back by 4 bases and 6 bases, the V and J ends lie 7 bases apart. The CDR3 regions of human TCRbeta chains were analyzed by immunosequencing. The study's processing was this. Repertoire TCRs were matched against a reference library of SARS-CoV-2-specific TCRs generated with the MIRA antigen-specificity platform. Breadth was defined as the fraction of unique TCRs that were SARS-CoV-2-associated, and depth was defined as the fraction of total T cells that were SARS-CoV-2-associated. Each spike-specific TCR was assigned to its reactive spike region and to a CD4 or CD8 class using the MIRA data. Log10-transformed breadth and depth values were compared by one-way ANOVA with Sidak's multiple comparisons tests. The immuneACCESS repertoire file appears here via TCRdb, limited to in-frame rearrangements. These files lack a portion of the clones; in checked studies, under half of the deficit traces to unresolved V genes, and the cause of the others is not known. The DNA was the basis for D and trimming; V, J and clone size are from that table. The sample profile shows some 97,000 clones; 85% to 90% of them were found once. The ten largest clones add up to roughly 15% of the sample.

The sequence joins TRBV11-3 to TRBJ2-7; 5 matching bases give a weak D call of TRBD2. The sample in question was peripheral blood, obtained on day 0 of AZD1222 vaccination. The TCR originated in an adult in good health. The DNA sequence is TGTGCCAGCAGCTCTGCGGGCGAGCAGTACTTC. Its amino acids are CASSSAGEQYF.